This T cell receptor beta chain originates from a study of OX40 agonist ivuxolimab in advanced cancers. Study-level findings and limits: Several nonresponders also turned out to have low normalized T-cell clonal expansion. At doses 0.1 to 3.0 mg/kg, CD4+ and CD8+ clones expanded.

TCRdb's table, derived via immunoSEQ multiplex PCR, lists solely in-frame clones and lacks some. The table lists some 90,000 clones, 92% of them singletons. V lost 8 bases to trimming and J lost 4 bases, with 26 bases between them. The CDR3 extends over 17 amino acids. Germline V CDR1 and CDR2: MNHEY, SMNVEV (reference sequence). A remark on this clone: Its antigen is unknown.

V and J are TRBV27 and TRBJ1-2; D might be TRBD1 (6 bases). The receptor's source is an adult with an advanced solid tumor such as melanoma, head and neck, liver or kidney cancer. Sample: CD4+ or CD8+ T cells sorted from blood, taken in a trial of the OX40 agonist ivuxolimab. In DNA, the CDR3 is TGTGCCAGCTCCCTTTCGGGACACAGGGCAAGTATCTATGGCTACACCTTC. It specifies CASSLSGHRASIYGYTF.